This record covers a single TCR beta chain. Germline CDR1 reads SEHNR; CDR2 reads FQNEAQ (reference sequence). The V gene end was trimmed by 3 bases and the J gene end by 5 bases; junction bases not matched to a gene: 4. The CDR3 sequence is 15 residues long. The repertoire was sequenced with immunoSEQ multiplex PCR; TCRdb's copy has only in-frame clones and lacks some. The sample includes under 200,000 clones, about 93% of them seen just once. The sample comes from a study of blood T cell repertoires in COVID-19. Overall study context: Samples of COVID-19 (acute and convalescent) were obtained from the United States, Italy and Spain. The analysed material was cDNA or gDNA that came from T cells, B-cell-depleted T cells, or PBMCs.

The sequenced sample was peripheral blood. The rearrangement links TRBV7-9 to TRBJ1-4; 9 bases line up with TRBD1. This receptor was obtained from a man aged 45-65 years with acute or convalescent COVID-19. The CDR3 sequence: CASSLGDRDNEKLFF. Written as DNA, the CDR3 is TGTGCCAGCAGCTTGGGGGACAGGGACAATGAAAAACTGTTTTTT.